This entry concerns a single T cell receptor (beta chain). The data belong to a study of early T cells in non-severe SARS-CoV-2 infection. Study-wide background: Sequenced material consisted of bulk RNA (from unsorted whole blood), and chains were unpaired.

Separate cDNA molecules each had unique molecular identifiers attached to them. One entry per CDR3 protein, called by TCRdb with MiXCR from the 5' RACE reads. The sample has around 60,000 distinct CDR3 sequences, less than 20% seen once. V trimming: 3 bases; J trimming: 4 bases; junction bases outside the gene matches: 6. This CDR3 spans 16 amino acids. Per the germline V gene, CDR1 is KGHSH and CDR2 is LQKENI. The gene calls are TRBV18 and TRBJ1-2; TRBD1 agrees at 12 bases. Sample: whole blood, taken at baseline. This receptor was identified in an adult who was a healthcare worker with PCR-confirmed SARS-CoV-2 infection or an uninfected control (not recorded which). The CDR3 protein is CASSPGDRGLLYGYTF. CDR3 nucleotides: TGTGCCAGCTCACCGGGGGACAGGGGGCTACTCTATGGCTACACCTTC.